The T cell receptor (beta chain) described here comes from a study of control samples from healthy donors and cancer patients. This clone has a single count. This CDR3 is 12 amino acids long. Germline V gives CDR1 MDHEN, CDR2 SYDVKM. V was clipped by 6 bases and J by 6 bases, with 12 bases between them. TCRdb keeps only in-frame clones here, not all; method: immunoSEQ multiplex PCR. The sample contains around 77,000 clones, roughly 92% of which appear only once. This TCR was sampled from a woman aged 55 to 70 in good health. The V call is TRBV28, the J call TRBJ2-7; perhaps TRBD2 as D (5 bases). Sequenced: blood. The CDR3 protein is CASSVRVAEQYF. CDR3 bases: TGTGCCAGCAGCGTGAGGGTGGCCGAGCAGTACTTC.